This passage covers 11 T cell receptor beta chains from one sample sequenced in a study of CD8 T cells in ankylosing spondylitis. General observations from the study: Characteristic, it appeared, of ankylosing spondylitis blood was a TCR beta motif of eight highly homologous variants.

TCRdb reprocessed the 5' RACE reads with MiXCR, giving one entry per CDR3 protein. The sample carries about 750,000 distinct CDR3 sequences, around 20% recorded once. These receptors are not linked to any known antigen. Sequences were obtained from blood, either unsorted or a sorted T cell fraction (not recorded which). The receptors here all came from a male donor with ankylosing spondylitis.

This clonotype came up a few times. This chain joins TRBV4-3 and TRBJ2-6; D gene unclear. The germline CDR1 and CDR2 sequences are LGHNA and YSLEER. Trimming cost V 3 bases and J 0 bases, with 15 bases left between them. CDR3 size: 18 residues. This chain's CDR3 is CASSHMVKGPSGANVLTF. CDR3 bases: TGCGCCAGCAGCCACATGGTCAAGGGTCCCTCTGGGGCCAACGTCCTGACTTTC.

This chain uses TRBV5-6 with TRBJ2-7; 8 bases line up with TRBD1. With V trimmed by 4 bases and J by 4 bases, 19 bases remained unmatched. Germline values: CDR1 SGHDT, CDR2 YYEEEE. The CDR3 consists of 18 residues. The DNA of the CDR3 is TGTGCCAGCAGCCTCTCACCCCGAAAAACAGGGGGTATTTACGAGCAGTACTTC. It translates to CASSLSPRKTGGIYEQYF.

This chain joins TRBV9 and TRBJ2-2; TRBD2 agrees at 10 bases. The CDR3 extends over 16 amino acids. Germline values: CDR1 SGDLS, CDR2 YYNGEE. The V and J ends lost 1 base and 4 bases, in that order; junction bases with no gene match: 4. CDR3 DNA: TGTGCCAGCAGCGTAATAAGCGGGGGGGCCACCGGGGAGCTGTTTTTT. Amino acids: CASSVISGGATGELFF.

This clonotype was observed many times. The chain is built from TRBV11-2 and TRBJ2-1; 13 nucleotides line up with TRBD2. CDR3 length equals 20 residues. Germline CDR1 reads SGHAT; CDR2 reads FQNNGV. The V segment lost 1 base and the J segment 3 bases; nucleotides outside the gene matches: 12. CDR3 region: CASSLVLGLAGDLYYNEQFF. Here the CDR3 DNA reads TGTGCCAGCAGCTTAGTCCTCGGACTAGCGGGAGATTTGTACTACAATGAGCAGTTCTTC.

The rearrangement links TRBV7-9 to TRBJ2-7; 7 bases align to TRBD1. With 5 bases clipped from V and 2 bases from J, the junction kept 12 bases outside the gene matches. Germline CDR1 and CDR2: SEHNR and FQNEAQ (reference sequence). The CDR3 covers 16 residues. In DNA form, the CDR3 reads TGTGCCAGCAGCCCCCTGACAGGGAGAAGGGCCTACGAGCAGTACTTC. Its protein is CASSPLTGRRAYEQYF.

The gene calls are TRBV4-2 and TRBJ2-1; D is perhaps TRBD1 or TRBD2 (6 bases each). Germline CDR1 and CDR2: LGHNA and YNFKEQ. The germline V and J ends were trimmed by 4 bases and 5 bases, with 12 bases remaining between them. The CDR3 extends over 14 amino acids. This CDR3 reads CASSLRGDHNEQFF. The CDR3 DNA follows: TGTGCCAGCAGCCTTAGGGGGGACCACAATGAGCAGTTCTTC.

This clonotype was found many times. The chain joins TRBV29-1 to TRBJ2-5, with D uncertain. CDR1 is SQVTM and CDR2 is ANQGSEA in the germline V gene. The CDR3 has 13 residues. V was cut by 4 bases and J by 5 bases, with 14 bases left in between. The CDR3 reads CSVVSLPGETQYF. The DNA of the CDR3 is TGCAGCGTTGTAAGCCTCCCCGGGGAGACCCAGTACTTC.

This clonotype was seen more than once but under ten times. The chain employs TRBV20-1 and TRBJ2-3; 8 bases are a match to TRBD1. CDR3 length equals 16 residues. Germline CDR1 and CDR2: DFQATT and SNEGSKA (reference sequence). After removal of 0 bases from V and 6 bases from J, the junction contained 11 bases not matched to a gene. CDR3 coding DNA: TGCAGTGCTAGAGATCAAGGTCAGGGGGCTAAGGATACGCAGTATTTT. Encoded protein: CSARDQGQGAKDTQYF.

The chain links TRBV29-1 to TRBJ1-2; D remains unclear. This CDR3 has 13 amino acids. Germline-derived CDR1 and CDR2 are SQVTM and ANQGSEA. Trimming took 4 bases from V and 7 from J, leaving 16 bases between them. The CDR3 nucleotides read TGCAGCGTTGTTGTGGGCCTCCAAGGTGGCTACACCTTC. Translated, it gives CSVVVGLQGGYTF. Based on the CDR3 plus reference TRBV29-1 and TRBJ1-2, the full variable domain is SAVISQKPSRDICQRGTSLTIQCQVDSQVTMMFWYRQQPGQSLTLIATANQGSEATYESGFVIDKFPISRPNLTFSTLTVSNMSPEDSSIYLCSVVVGLQGGYTFGSGTRLTVV.

This chain uses TRBV19 with TRBJ2-2, with D hard to call. The V end lost 3 bases, the J end lost 5 bases, and 13 bases lay between the germline ends. This CDR3 is 15 amino acids long. Germline V lookup: CDR1 LNHDA, CDR2 SQIVND (reference sequence). The CDR3 DNA reads as TGTGCCAGTAGTATGTATACCGATTCGACCGGGGAGCTGTTTTTT. This sequence encodes CASSMYTDSTGELFF.

This sequence joins TRBV5-1 and TRBJ1-2; TRBD1 aligns across 7 bases. Germline lookup yields CDR1 SGHRS and CDR2 YFSETQ. V lost 0 bases, J lost 4 bases, and 21 bases stayed unmatched. The CDR3 sequence is 20 residues long. CDR3 in DNA: TGCGCCAGCAGCTTGGTGAAGGGACAGACCGGGACCATCGCAATCTATGGCTACACCTTC. Protein: CASSLVKGQTGTIAIYGYTF.